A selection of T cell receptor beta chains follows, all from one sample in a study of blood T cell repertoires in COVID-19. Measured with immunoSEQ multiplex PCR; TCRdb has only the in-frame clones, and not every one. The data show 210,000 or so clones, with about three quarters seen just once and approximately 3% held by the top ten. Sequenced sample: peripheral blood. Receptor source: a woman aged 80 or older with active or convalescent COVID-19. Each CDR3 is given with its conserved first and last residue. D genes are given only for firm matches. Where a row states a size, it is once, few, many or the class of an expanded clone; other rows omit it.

CDR3nt: TGTGCCAGCTCACCGCAGGGACAGGGGGCCACCGGGGAGCTGTTTTTT
CDR3aa: CASSPQGQGATGELFF
v_gene: TRBV18
j_gene: TRBJ2-2
abundance: NA
d_gene: TRBD1
len: 16

CDR3nt: TGTGCCAGCTCGTTGGGGCGCGATCAGCCCCAGCATTTT
CDR3aa: CASSLGRDQPQHF
v_gene: TRBV5-8
j_gene: TRBJ1-5
abundance: NA
d_gene: NA
len: 13

CDR3nt: TGCGCCAGCAGCCAAGGCCAGGGTCCCCGGAATCAGCCCCAGCATTTT
CDR3aa: CASSQGQGPRNQPQHF
v_gene: TRBV4-1
j_gene: TRBJ1-5
abundance: NA
d_gene: NA
len: 16

CDR3nt: TGTGCCAGCAGTGAAGCAGACAGGGGGCCCGGTGGCTACACCTTC
CDR3aa: CASSEADRGPGGYTF
v_gene: TRBV2
j_gene: TRBJ1-2
abundance: once
d_gene: TRBD1
len: 15

CDR3nt: TGTGCCAGTACCAGAAGCAGGGCGAACACTGAAGCTTTCTTT
CDR3aa: CASTRSRANTEAFF
v_gene: TRBV19
j_gene: TRBJ1-1
abundance: few
d_gene: NA
len: 14

CDR3nt: TGTGCCAGCAGTTTATGGGGGGGAGGGCGAGACATTCAGTACTTC
CDR3aa: CASSLWGGGRDIQYF
v_gene: TRBV28
j_gene: TRBJ2-4
abundance: NA
d_gene: TRBD2
len: 15

CDR3nt: TGTGCCAGCAGCTTTGACAGTTATTATGGCTACACCTTC
CDR3aa: CASSFDSYYGYTF
v_gene: TRBV7-2
j_gene: TRBJ1-2
abundance: NA
d_gene: NA
len: 13

CDR3nt: TGCGCCAGCAGTTCAGGGACTAGCGGCAACAATGAGCAGTTCTTC
CDR3aa: CASSSGTSGNNEQFF
v_gene: TRBV10-2
j_gene: TRBJ2-1
abundance: NA
d_gene: TRBD2
len: 15

CDR3nt: TGTGCCAGCAGTGCCACAGGGTCTGACTATGGCTACACCTTC
CDR3aa: CASSATGSDYGYTF
v_gene: TRBV28
j_gene: TRBJ1-2
abundance: few
d_gene: NA
len: 14

CDR3nt: TGTGCCAGCAGCTACCGGGACAGGGGCACTGAAGCTTTCTTT
CDR3aa: CASSYRDRGTEAFF
v_gene: TRBV7-9
j_gene: TRBJ1-1
abundance: once
d_gene: TRBD1
len: 14

CDR3nt: TGTGCCAGCAGTTTCCAGGGATGGTATGGCTACACCTTC
CDR3aa: CASSFQGWYGYTF
v_gene: TRBV28
j_gene: TRBJ1-2
abundance: NA
d_gene: NA
len: 13

CDR3nt: TGTGCCAGCAGCCCGGGGGGCAGAGGGGCCCACGAGCAGTACTTC
CDR3aa: CASSPGGRGAHEQYF
v_gene: TRBV5-4
j_gene: TRBJ2-7
abundance: NA
d_gene: NA
len: 15

CDR3nt: TGCAGCGTCGGTGCCGGAGGGGGCGTGCAGCCCCAGCATTTT
CDR3aa: CSVGAGGGVQPQHF
v_gene: TRBV29-1
j_gene: TRBJ1-5
abundance: NA
d_gene: TRBD1
len: 14

CDR3nt: TGTGCCAGCAGCTTGCCCACAGCTATTTCCTACAATGAGCAGTTCTTC
CDR3aa: CASSLPTAISYNEQFF
v_gene: TRBV5-6
j_gene: TRBJ2-1
abundance: NA
d_gene: NA
len: 16

CDR3nt: TGTGCCAGTAGTGGAGGCTTACTCGGGTTCGCTAACACTGAAGCTTTCTTT
CDR3aa: CASSGGLLGFANTEAFF
v_gene: TRBV19
j_gene: TRBJ1-1
abundance: NA
d_gene: NA
len: 17

CDR3nt: TGTGCCAGCTCAGGTGCCCTACAGGGGGGCGGCTACACCTTC
CDR3aa: CASSGALQGGGYTF
v_gene: TRBV18
j_gene: TRBJ1-2
abundance: NA
d_gene: TRBD1
len: 14

CDR3nt: TGTGCCAGCAGTTACCAGGGGAGCTCCTACAATGAGCAGTTCTTC
CDR3aa: CASSYQGSSYNEQFF
v_gene: TRBV6-2/TRBV6-3
j_gene: TRBJ2-1
abundance: NA
d_gene: NA
len: 15

CDR3nt: TGTGCCAGCTCACCGGACAGGGGGAACCCTAACTATGGCTACACCTTC
CDR3aa: CASSPDRGNPNYGYTF
v_gene: TRBV18
j_gene: TRBJ1-2
abundance: NA
d_gene: TRBD1
len: 16

CDR3nt: TGTGCCAGCTCACCTCGACAGGGGGAAGGTACTGAAGCTTTCTTT
CDR3aa: CASSPRQGEGTEAFF
v_gene: TRBV18
j_gene: TRBJ1-1
abundance: once
d_gene: TRBD1
len: 15

CDR3nt: TGTGCCAGTAGTATTCCCAGGCTCGACGTGGGACAGGGTTTGAACTTC
CDR3aa: CASSIPRLDVGQGLNF
v_gene: TRBV19
j_gene: TRBJ2-7
abundance: few
d_gene: TRBD1
len: 16